This T cell receptor (beta chain) emerged from a study of technical replicates of blood from a few donors. CDR1 is MDHEN and CDR2 is SYDVKM in the germline V gene. Deletions cut 5 bases from V and 5 bases from J, with 9 bases between. This CDR3 has 12 amino acids. The method was immunoSEQ multiplex PCR; TCRdb's version includes in-frame clones alone and lacks a portion of them. This sample has over 65,000 clones, with around 94% found just once. V usage is TRBV28 and J usage is TRBJ1-2; D is unresolved. The material sequenced was T cells isolated from PBMCs. This receptor was identified in a human donor in good health. Here the CDR3 reads CASSAYLYGYTF. The CDR3 DNA sequence: TGTGCCAGCAGTGCCTACCTATATGGCTACACCTTC.